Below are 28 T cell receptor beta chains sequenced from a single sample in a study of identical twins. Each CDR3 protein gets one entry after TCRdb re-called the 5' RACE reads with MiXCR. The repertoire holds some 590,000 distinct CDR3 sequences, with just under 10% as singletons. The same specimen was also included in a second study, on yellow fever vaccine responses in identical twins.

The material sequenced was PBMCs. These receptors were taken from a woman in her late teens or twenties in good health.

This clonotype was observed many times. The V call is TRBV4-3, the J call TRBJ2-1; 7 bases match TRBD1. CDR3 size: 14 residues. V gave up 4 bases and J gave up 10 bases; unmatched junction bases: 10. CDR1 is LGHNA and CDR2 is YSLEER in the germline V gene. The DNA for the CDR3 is TGCGCCAGCAGCCTAGGACAGGCCTGGGGGGAGCAGTTCTTC. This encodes CASSLGQAWGEQFF.

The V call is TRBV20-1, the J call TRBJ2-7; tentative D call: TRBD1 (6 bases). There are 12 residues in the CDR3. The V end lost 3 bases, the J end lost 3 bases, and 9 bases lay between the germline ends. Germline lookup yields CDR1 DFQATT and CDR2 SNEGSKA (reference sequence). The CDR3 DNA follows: TGCAGTGCTAGGGACAGCTACTACGAGCAGTACTTC. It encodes CSARDSYYEQYF.

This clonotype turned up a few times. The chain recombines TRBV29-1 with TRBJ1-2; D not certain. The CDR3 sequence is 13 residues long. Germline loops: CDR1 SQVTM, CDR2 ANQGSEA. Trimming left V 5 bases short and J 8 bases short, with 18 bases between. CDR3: CSVSAPSGVGYTF. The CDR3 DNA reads TGCAGCGTTTCAGCCCCGTCTGGGGTAGGCTACACCTTC.

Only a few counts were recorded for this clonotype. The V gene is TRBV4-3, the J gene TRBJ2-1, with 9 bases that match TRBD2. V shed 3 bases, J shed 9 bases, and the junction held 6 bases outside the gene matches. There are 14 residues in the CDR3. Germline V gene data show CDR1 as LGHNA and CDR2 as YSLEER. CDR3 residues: CASSQWTSEGEQFF. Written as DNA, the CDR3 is TGCGCCAGCAGCCAGTGGACTAGCGAAGGTGAGCAGTTCTTC.

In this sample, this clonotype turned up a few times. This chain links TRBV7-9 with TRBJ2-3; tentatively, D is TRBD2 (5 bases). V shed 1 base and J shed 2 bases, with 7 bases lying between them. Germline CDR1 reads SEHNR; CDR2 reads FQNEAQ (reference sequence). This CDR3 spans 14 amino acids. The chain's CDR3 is CASSLERDTDTQYF. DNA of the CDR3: TGTGCCAGCAGCTTAGAACGGGACACAGATACGCAGTATTTT.

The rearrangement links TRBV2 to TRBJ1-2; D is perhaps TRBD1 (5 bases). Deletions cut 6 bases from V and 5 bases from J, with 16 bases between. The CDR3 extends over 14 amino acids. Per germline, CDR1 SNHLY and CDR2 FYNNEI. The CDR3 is CASRGRDGNYGYTF. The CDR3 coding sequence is TGTGCCAGCAGGGGCCGGGACGGTAATTATGGCTACACCTTC.

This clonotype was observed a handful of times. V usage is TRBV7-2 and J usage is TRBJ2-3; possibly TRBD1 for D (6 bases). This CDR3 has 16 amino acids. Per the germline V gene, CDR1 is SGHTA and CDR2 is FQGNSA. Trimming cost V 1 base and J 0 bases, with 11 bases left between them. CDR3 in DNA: TGTGCCAGCAGCTTAGTAGGGGGACCTAGCACAGATACGCAGTATTTT. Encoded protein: CASSLVGGPSTDTQYF. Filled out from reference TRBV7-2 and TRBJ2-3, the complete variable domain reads GAGVSQSPSNKVTEKGKDVELRCDPISGHTALYWYRQSLGQGLEFLIYFQGNSAPDKSGLPSDRFSAERTGGSVSTLTIQRTQQEDSAVYLCASSLVGGPSTDTQYFGPGTRLTVL.

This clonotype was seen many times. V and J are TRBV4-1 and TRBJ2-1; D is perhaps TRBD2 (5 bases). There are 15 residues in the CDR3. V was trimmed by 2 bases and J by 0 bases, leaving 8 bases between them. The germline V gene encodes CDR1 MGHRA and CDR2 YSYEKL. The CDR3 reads CASSQKTSSYNEQFF. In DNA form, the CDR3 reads TGCGCCAGCAGCCAAAAAACTAGCTCCTACAATGAGCAGTTCTTC.

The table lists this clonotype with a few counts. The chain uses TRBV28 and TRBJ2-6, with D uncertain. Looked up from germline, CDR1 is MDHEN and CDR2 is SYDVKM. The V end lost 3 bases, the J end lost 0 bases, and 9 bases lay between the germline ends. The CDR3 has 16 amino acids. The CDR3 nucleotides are TGTGCCAGCAGTTTCGAGGAGATCTCTGGGGCCAACGTCCTGACTTTC. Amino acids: CASSFEEISGANVLTF.

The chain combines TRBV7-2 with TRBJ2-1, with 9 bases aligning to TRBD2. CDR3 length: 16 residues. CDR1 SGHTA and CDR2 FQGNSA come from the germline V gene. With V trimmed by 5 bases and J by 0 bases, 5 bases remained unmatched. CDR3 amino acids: CASSGALAGSYNEQFF. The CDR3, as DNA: TGTGCCAGCAGCGGAGCACTAGCGGGCTCCTACAATGAGCAGTTCTTC. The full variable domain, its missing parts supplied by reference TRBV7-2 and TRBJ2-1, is GAGVSQSPSNKVTEKGKDVELRCDPISGHTALYWYRQSLGQGLEFLIYFQGNSAPDKSGLPSDRFSAERTGGSVSTLTIQRTQQEDSAVYLCASSGALAGSYNEQFFGPGTRLTVL.

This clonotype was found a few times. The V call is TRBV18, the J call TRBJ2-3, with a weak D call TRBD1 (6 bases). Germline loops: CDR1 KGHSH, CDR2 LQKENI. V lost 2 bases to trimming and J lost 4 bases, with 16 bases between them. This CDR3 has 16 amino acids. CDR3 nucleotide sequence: TGTGCCAGCTCACCATATACAGGGACCGCCTCAGATACGCAGTATTTT. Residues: CASSPYTGTASDTQYF.

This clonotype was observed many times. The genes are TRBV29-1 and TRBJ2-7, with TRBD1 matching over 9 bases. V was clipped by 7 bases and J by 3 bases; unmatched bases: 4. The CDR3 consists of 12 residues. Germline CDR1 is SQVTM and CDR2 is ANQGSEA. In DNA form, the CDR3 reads TGCAGCGGGGGACAGGGAATCTACGAGCAGTACTTC. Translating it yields CSGGQGIYEQYF.

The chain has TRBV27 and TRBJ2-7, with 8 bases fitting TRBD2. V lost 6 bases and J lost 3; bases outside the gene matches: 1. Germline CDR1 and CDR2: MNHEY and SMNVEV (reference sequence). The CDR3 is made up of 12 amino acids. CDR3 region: CASRGTSYEQYF. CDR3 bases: TGTGCCAGCAGGGGGACTAGCTACGAGCAGTACTTC.

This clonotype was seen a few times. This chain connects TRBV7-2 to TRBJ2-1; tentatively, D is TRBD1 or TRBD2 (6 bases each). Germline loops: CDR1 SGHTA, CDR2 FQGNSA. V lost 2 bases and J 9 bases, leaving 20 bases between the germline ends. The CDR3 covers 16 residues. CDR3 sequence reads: CASSLRFRGGLSEQFF. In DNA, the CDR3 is TGTGCCAGCAGCTTAAGGTTTAGAGGGGGGTTGAGTGAGCAGTTCTTC.

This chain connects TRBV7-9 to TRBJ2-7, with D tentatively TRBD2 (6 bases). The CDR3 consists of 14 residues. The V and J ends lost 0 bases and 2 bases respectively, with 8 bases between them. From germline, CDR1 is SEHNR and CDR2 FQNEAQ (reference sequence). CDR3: CASSLAEGTYEQYF. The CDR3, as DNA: TGTGCCAGCAGCTTAGCGGAGGGTACCTACGAGCAGTACTTC.

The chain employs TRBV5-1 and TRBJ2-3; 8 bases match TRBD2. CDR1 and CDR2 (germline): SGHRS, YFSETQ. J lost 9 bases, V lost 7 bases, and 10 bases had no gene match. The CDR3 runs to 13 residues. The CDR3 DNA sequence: TGCGCCAGCGCCGTCCCGGGACTAGGCACGCAGTATTTT. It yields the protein CASAVPGLGTQYF.

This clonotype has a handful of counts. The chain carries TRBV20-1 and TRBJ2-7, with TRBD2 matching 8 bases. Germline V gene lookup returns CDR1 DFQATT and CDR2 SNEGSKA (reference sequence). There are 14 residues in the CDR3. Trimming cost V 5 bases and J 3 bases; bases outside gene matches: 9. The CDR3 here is CSAGVAGSVYEQYF. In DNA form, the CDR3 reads TGCAGTGCTGGGGTAGCGGGAAGCGTCTACGAGCAGTACTTC.

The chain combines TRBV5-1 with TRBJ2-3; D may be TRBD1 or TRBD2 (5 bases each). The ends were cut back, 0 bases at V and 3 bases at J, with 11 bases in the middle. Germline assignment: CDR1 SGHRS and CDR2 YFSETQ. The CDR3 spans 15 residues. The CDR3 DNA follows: TGCGCCAGCAGCTTGGAACCGTGGGGGACAGATACGCAGTATTTT. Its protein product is CASSLEPWGTDTQYF.

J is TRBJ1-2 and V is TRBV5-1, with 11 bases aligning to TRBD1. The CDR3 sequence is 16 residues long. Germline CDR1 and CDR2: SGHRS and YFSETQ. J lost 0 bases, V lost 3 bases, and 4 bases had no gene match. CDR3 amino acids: CASSYRDRGSNYGYTF. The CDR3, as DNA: TGCGCCAGCAGCTACCGGGACAGGGGGTCTAACTATGGCTACACCTTC.

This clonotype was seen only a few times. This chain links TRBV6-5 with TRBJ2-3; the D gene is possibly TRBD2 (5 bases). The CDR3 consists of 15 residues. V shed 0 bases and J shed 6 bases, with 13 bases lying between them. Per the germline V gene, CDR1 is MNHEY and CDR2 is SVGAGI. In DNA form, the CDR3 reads TGTGCCAGCAGTTACTCGAGGGCCCCGTCGGATACGCAGTATTTT. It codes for CASSYSRAPSDTQYF.

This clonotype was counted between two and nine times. The CDR3 bases are TGTGCCAGCAGCTTAGTGGACGGAGGTAAAGCCAACACTGAAGCTTTCTTT. This codes for CASSLVDGGKANTEAFF. V is TRBV11-2 and J is TRBJ1-1; no reliable D call. The CDR3 runs to 17 residues. The V and J ends lost 1 base and 2 bases respectively, with 17 bases between them. Germline lookup yields CDR1 SGHAT and CDR2 FQNNGV.

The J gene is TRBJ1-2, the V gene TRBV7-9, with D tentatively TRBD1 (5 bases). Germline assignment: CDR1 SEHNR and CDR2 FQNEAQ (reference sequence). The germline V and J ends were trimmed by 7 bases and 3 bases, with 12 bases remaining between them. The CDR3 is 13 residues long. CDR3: CASTPGRDYGYTF. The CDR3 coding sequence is TGTGCCAGCACCCCGGGACGGGACTATGGCTACACCTTC.

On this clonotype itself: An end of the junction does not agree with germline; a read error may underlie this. As DNA, the CDR3 is TGTGACAGCAGTCCTATGTCTGGACAGGCGTACCAAGAGACCCAGTACTTC. This sequence encodes CDSSPMSGQAYQETQYF. The chain couples TRBV28 to TRBJ2-5, with 7 bases aligning to TRBD1. The CDR3 contains 17 residues. The germline gives CDR1 MDHEN, CDR2 SYDVKM.

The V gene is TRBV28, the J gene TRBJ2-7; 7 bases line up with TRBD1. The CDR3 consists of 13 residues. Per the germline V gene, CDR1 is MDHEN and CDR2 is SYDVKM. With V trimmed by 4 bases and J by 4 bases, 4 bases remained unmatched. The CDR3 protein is CASSSKQGYEQYF. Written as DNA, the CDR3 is TGTGCCAGCAGTTCTAAACAGGGGTACGAGCAGTACTTC. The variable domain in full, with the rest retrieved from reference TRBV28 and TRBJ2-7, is DVKVTQSSRYLVKRTGEKVFLECVQDMDHENMFWYRQDPGLGLRLIYFSYDVKMKEKGDIPEGYSVSREKKERFSLILESASTNQTSMYLCASSSKQGYEQYFGPGTRLTVT.

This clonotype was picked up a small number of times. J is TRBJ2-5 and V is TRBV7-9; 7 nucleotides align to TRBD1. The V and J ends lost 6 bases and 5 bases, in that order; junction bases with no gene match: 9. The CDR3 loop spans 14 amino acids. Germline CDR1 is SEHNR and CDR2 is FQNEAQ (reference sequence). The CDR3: CASSDRQGMETQYF. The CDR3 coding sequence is TGTGCCAGCAGTGACAGACAGGGTATGGAGACCCAGTACTTC. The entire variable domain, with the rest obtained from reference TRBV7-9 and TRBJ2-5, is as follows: DTGVSQNPRHKITKRGQNVTFRCDPISEHNRLYWYRQTLGQGPEFLTYFQNEAQLEKSRLLSDRFSAERPKGSFSTLEIQRTEQGDSAMYLCASSDRQGMETQYFGPGTRLLVL.

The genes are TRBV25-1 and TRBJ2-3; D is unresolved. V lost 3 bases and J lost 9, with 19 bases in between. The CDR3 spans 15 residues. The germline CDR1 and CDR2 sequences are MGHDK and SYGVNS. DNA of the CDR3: TGTGCCAGCAGTGATCCCCTCAAAACCATGGACACGCAGTATTTT. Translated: CASSDPLKTMDTQYF. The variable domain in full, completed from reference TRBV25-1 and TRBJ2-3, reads EADIYQTPRYLVIGTGKKITLECSQTMGHDKMYWYQQDPGMELHLIHYSYGVNSTEKGDLSSESTVSRIRTEHFPLTLESARPSHTSQYLCASSDPLKTMDTQYFGPGTRLTVL.

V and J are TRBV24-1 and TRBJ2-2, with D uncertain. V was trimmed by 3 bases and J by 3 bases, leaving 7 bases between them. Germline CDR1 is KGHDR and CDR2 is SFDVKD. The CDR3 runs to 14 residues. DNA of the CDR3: TGTGCCACCAGTGATCCAGGTCACACCGGGGAGCTGTTTTTT. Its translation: CATSDPGHTGELFF.

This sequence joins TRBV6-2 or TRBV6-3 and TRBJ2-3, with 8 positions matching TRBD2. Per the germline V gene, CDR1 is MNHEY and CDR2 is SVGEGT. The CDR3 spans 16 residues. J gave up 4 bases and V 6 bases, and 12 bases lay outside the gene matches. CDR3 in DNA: TGTGCCAGCAGGGACCTCGGGGCGGGAGGACCAGATACGCAGTATTTT. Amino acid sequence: CASRDLGAGGPDTQYF.